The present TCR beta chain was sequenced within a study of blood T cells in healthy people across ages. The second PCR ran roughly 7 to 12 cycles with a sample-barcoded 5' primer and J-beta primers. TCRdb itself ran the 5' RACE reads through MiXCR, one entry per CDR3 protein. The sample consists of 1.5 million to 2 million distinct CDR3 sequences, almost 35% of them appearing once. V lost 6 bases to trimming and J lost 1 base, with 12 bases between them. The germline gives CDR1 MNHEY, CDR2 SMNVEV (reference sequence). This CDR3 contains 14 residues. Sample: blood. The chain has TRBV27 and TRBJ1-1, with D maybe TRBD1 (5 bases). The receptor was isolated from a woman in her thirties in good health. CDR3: CASSIKGTNTEAFF. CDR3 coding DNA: TGTGCCAGCAGCATTAAAGGGACGAACACTGAAGCTTTCTTT.